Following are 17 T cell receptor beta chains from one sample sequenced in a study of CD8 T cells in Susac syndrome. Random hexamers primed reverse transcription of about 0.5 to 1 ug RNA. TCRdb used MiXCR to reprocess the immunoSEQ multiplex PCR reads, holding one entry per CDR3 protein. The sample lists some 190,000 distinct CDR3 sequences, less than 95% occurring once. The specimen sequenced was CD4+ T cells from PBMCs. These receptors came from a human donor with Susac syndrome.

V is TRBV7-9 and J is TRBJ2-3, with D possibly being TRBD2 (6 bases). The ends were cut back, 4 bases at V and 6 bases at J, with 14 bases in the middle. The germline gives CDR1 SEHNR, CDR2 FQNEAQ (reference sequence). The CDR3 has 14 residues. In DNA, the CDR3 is TGTGCCAGCAGCTCCTCGGGACTTAGCGATACGCAGTATTTT. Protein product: CASSSSGLSDTQYF.

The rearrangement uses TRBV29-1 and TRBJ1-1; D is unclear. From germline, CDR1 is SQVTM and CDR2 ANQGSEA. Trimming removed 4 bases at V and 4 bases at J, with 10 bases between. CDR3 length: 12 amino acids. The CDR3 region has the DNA TGCAGCGTTGCCGGTTATGGCACTGAAGCTTTCTTT. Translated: CSVAGYGTEAFF.

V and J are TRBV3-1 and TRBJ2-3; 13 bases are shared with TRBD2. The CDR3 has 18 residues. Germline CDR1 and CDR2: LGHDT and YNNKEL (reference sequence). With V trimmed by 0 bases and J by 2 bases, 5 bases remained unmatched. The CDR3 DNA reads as TGTGCCAGCAGCCAAGAAGGACTAGCGGGGGCGTACACAGATACGCAGTATTTT. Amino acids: CASSQEGLAGAYTDTQYF.

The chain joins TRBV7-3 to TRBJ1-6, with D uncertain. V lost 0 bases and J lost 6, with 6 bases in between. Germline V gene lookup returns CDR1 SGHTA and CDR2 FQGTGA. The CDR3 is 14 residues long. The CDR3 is CASSLTALNSPLHF. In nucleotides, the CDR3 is TGTGCCAGCAGCTTAACTGCGCTTAATTCACCCCTCCACTTT.

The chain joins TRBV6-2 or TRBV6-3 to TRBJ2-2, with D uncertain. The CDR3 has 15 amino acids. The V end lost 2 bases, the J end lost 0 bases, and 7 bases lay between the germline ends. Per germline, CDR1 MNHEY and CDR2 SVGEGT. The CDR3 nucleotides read TGTGCCAGCAGTTACAACGGGCCGAACACCGGGGAGCTGTTTTTT. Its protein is CASSYNGPNTGELFF.

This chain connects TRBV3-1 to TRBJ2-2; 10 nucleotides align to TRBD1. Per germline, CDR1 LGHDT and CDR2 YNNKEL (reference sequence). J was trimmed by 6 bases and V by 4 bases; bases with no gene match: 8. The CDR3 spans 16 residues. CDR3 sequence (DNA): TGTGCCAGCAGCCGTCCTACCGGGACAGGGGCCGGGGAGCTGTTTTTT. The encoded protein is CASSRPTGTGAGELFF.

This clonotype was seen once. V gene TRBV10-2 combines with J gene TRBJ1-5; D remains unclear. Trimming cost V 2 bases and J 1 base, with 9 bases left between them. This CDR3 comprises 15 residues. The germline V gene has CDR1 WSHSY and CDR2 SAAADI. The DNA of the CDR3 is TGCGCCAGCAGTGAGGGCAACCTAAGCAATCAGCCCCAGCATTTT. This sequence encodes CASSEGNLSNQPQHF.

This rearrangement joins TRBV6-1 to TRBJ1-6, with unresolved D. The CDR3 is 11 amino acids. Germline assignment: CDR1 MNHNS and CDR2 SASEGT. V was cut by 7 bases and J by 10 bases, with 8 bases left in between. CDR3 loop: CASKEESPLHF. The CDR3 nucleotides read TGTGCCAGCAAAGAGGAATCACCCCTCCACTTT.

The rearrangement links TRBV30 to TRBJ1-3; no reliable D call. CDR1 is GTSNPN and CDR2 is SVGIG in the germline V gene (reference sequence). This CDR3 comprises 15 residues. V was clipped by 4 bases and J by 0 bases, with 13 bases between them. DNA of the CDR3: TGTGCCTGGACCCTTGACGGGGACTCTGGAAACACCATATATTTT. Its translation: CAWTLDGDSGNTIYF. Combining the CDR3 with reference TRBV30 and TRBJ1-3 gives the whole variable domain SQTIHQWPATLVQPVGSPLSLECTVEGTSNPNLYWYRQAAGRGLQLLFYSVGIGQISSEVPQNLSASRPQDRQFILSSKKLLLSDSGFYLCAWTLDGDSGNTIYFGEGSWLTVV.

The CDR3 is CSAREPLETQYF. CDR3 DNA sequence: TGCAGTGCTAGAGAACCACTCGAGACCCAGTACTTC. The V call is TRBV20-1, the J call TRBJ2-5; D unresolved. CDR1 and CDR2 (germline): DFQATT, SNEGSKA (reference sequence). The CDR3 is 12 residues long. V was pared by 0 bases and J by 5 bases, with 7 bases between.

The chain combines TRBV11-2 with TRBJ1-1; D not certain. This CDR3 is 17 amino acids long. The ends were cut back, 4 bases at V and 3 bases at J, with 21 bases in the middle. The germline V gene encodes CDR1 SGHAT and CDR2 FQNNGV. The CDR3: CASSSVARRVGYTEAFF. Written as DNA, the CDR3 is TGTGCCAGCAGCTCCGTTGCGCGAAGGGTCGGGTACACTGAAGCTTTCTTT.

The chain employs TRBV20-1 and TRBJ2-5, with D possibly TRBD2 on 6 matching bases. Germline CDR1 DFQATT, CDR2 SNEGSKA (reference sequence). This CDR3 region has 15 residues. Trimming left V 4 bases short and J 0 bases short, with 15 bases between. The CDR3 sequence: CSATRDFLYQETQYF. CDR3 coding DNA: TGCAGTGCTACTCGGGACTTTTTGTACCAAGAGACCCAGTACTTC.

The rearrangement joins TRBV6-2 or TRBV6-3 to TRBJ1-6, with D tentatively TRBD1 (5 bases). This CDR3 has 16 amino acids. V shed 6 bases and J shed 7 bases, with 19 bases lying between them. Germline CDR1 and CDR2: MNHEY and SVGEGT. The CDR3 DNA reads TGTGCCAGCAGGGAGAACAGGCAGCTCCAGAATTCACCCCTCCACTTT. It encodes CASRENRQLQNSPLHF.

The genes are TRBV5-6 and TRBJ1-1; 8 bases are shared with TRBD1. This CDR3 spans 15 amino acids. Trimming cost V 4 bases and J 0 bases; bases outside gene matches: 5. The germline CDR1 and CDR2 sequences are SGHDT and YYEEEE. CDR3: CASSIRDRLNTEAFF. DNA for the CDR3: TGTGCCAGCAGCATCCGGGACAGGCTGAACACTGAAGCTTTCTTT.

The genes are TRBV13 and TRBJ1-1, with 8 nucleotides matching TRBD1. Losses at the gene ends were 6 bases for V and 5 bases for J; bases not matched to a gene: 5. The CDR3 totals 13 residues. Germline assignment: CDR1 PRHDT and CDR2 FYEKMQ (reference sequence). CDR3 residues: CASRYTGGTEAFF. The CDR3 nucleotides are TGTGCCAGCAGGTACACAGGGGGAACTGAAGCTTTCTTT.

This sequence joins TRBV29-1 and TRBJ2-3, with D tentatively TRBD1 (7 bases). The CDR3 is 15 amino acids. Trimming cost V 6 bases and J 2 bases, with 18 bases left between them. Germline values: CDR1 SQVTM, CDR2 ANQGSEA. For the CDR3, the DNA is TGCAGCGTAGACTTACAGGGGAGGTCCACAGATACGCAGTATTTT. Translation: CSVDLQGRSTDTQYF.

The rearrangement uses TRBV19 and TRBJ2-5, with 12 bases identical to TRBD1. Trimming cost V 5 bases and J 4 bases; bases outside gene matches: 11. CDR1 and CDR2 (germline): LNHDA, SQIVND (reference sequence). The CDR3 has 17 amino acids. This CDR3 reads CASSPRDRGRIGETQYF. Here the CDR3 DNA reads TGTGCCAGTAGTCCAAGGGACAGGGGGCGTATCGGAGAGACCCAGTACTTC.